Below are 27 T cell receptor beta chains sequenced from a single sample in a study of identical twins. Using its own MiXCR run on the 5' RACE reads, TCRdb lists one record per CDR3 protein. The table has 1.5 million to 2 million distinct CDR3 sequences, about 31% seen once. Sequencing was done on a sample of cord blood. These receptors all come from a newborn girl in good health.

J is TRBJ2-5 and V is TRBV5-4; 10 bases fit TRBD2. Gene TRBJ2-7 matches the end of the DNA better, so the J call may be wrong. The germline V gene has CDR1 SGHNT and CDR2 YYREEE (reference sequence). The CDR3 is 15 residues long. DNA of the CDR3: TGTGCCAGCAGCTTTGTGAGCGGGAGGGCGGCCGAGCAGTACTTC. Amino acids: CASSFVSGRAAEQYF.

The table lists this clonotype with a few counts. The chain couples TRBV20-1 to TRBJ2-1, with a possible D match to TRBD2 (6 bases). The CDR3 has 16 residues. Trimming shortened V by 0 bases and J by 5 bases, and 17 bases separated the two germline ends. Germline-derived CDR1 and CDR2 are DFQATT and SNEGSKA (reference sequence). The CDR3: CSARDLGGVRDNEQFF. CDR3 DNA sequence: TGCAGTGCTAGAGATCTGGGGGGAGTTCGAGACAATGAGCAGTTCTTC.

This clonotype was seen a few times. Written as DNA, the CDR3 is TGTGCCAGCAGTGGAGACAGGCCCCCCTACGAGCAGTACTTC. Amino acids: CASSGDRPPYEQYF. The V gene is TRBV25-1, the J gene TRBJ2-7; TRBD1 might be the D (6 bases). CDR3 length: 14 residues. Germline loops: CDR1 MGHDK, CDR2 SYGVNS. Deletions cut 4 bases from V and 2 bases from J, with 12 bases between.

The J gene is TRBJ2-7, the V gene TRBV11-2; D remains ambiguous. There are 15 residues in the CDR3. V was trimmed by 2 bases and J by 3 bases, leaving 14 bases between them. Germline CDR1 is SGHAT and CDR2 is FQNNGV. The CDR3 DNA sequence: TGTGCCAGCAGCTTATTCCGGATAGCCCTCTACGAGCAGTACTTC. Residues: CASSLFRIALYEQYF. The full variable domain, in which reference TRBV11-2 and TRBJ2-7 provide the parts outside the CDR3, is EAGVAQSPRYKIIEKRQSVAFWCNPISGHATLYWYQQILGQGPKLLIQFQNNGVVDDSQLPKDRFSAERLKGVDSTLKIQPAKLEDSAVYLCASSLFRIALYEQYFGPGTRLTVT.

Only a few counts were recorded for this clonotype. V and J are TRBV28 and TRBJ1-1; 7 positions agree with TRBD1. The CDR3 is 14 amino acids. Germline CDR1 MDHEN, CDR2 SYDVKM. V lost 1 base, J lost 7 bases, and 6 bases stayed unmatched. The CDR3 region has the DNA TGTGCCAGCAGTTTATTCTTCGGGGACAGTGAAGCTTTCTTT. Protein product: CASSLFFGDSEAFF.

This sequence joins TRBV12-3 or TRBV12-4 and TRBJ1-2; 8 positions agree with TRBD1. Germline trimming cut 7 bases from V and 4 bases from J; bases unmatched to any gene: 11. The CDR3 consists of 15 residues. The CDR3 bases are TGTGCCAGCACCGACGACAGGGGCCGTATCTATGGCTACACCTTC. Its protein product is CASTDDRGRIYGYTF.

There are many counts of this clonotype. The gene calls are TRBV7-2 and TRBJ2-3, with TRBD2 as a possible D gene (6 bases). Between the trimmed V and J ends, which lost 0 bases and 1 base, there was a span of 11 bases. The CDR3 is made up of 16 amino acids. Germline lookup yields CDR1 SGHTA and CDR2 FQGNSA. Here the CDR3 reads CASSLAASVGTDTQYF. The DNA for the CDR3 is TGTGCCAGCAGCTTAGCGGCTAGCGTCGGCACAGATACGCAGTATTTT.

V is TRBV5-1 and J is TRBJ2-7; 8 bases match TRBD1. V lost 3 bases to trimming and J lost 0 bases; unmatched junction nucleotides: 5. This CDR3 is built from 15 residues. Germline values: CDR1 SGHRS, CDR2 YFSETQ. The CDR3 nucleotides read TGCGCCAGCAGCTATGACAGGGGAGGCTCCTACGAGCAGTACTTC. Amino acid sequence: CASSYDRGGSYEQYF.

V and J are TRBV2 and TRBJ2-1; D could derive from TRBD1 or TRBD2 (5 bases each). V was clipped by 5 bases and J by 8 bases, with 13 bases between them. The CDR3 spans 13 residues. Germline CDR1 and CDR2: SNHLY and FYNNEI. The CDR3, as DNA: TGTGCCAGCAGTACACGGGACGGAGATGAGCAGTTCTTC. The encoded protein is CASSTRDGDEQFF.

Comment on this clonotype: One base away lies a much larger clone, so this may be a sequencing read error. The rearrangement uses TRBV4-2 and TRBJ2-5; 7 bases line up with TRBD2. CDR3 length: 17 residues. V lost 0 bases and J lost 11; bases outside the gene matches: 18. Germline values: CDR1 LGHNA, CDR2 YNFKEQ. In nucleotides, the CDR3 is TGTGCCAGCAGCCAAGAGGGTACGACTAGCTCCAACAATGAGCAGTACTTC. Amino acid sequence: CASSQEGTTSSNNEQYF.

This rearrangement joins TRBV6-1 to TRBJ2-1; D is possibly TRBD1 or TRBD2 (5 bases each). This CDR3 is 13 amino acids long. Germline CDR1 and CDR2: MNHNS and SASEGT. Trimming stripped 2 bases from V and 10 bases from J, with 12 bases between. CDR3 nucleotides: TGTGCCAGCAGTGAAAGATGGGGGTACGAGCAGTTCTTC. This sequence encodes CASSERWGYEQFF.

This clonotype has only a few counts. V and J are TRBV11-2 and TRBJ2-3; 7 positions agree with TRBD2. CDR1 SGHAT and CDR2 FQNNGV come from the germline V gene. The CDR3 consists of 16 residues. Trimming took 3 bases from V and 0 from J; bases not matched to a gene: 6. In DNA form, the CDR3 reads TGTGCCAGCAGCTTGCGGATTAGCGGGAGCACAGATACGCAGTATTTT. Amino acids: CASSLRISGSTDTQYF. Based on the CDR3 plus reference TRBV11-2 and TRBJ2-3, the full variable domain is EAGVAQSPRYKIIEKRQSVAFWCNPISGHATLYWYQQILGQGPKLLIQFQNNGVVDDSQLPKDRFSAERLKGVDSTLKIQPAKLEDSAVYLCASSLRISGSTDTQYFGPGTRLTVL.

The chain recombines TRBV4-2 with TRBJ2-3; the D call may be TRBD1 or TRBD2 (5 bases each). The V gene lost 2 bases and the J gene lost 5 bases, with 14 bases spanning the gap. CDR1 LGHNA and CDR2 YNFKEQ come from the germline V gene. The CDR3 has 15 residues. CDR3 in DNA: TGTGCCAGCAGCCAACAATTCGAGGGGAGAGATACGCAGTATTTT. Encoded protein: CASSQQFEGRDTQYF.

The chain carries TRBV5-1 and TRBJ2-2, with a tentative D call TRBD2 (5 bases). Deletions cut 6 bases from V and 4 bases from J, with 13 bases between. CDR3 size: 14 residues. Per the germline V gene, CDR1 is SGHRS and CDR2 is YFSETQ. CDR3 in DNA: TGCGCCAGCACTAGACAAGGGAGCACCGGGGAGCTGTTTTTT. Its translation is CASTRQGSTGELFF.

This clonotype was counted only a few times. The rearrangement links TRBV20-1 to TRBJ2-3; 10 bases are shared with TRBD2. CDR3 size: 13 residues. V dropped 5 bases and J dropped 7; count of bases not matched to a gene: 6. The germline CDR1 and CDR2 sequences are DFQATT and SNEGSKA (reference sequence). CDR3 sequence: CSASSGGPNTQYF. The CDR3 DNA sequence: TGCAGTGCTTCTAGCGGGGGACCCAATACGCAGTATTTT.

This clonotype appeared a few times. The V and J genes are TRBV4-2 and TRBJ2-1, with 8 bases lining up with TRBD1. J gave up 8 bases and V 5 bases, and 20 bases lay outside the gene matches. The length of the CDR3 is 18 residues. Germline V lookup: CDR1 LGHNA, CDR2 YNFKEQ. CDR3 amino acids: CASSGQTPDRVLTDEQFF. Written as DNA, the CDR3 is TGTGCCAGCAGCGGACAGACCCCGGACAGGGTCCTTACCGATGAGCAGTTCTTC.

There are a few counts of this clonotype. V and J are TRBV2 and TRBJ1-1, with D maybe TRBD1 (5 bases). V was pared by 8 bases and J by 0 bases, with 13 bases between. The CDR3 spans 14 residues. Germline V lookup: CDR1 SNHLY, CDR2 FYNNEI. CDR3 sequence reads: CASGIRALNTEAFF. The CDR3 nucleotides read TGTGCCAGCGGAATCAGGGCTTTGAACACTGAAGCTTTCTTT.

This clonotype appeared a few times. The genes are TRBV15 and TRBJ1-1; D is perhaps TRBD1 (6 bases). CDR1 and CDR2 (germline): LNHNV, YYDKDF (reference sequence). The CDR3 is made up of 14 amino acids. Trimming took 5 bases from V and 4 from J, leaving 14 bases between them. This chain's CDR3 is CATSLKTGRTEAFF. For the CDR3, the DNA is TGTGCCACCAGCCTAAAGACAGGCCGCACTGAAGCTTTCTTT.

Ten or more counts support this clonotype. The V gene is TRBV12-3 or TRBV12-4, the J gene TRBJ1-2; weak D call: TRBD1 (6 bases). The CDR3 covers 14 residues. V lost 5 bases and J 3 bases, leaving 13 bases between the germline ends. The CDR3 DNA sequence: TGTGCCAGCAGTAGAACAGGGACCGACTATGGCTACACCTTC. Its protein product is CASSRTGTDYGYTF.

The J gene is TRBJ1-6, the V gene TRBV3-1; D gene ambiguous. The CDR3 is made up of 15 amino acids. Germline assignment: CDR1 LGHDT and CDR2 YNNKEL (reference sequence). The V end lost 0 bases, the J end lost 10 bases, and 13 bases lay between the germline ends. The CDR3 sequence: CASSQDGQIGSPLHF. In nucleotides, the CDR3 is TGTGCCAGCAGCCAAGACGGGCAGATCGGATCACCCCTCCACTTT.

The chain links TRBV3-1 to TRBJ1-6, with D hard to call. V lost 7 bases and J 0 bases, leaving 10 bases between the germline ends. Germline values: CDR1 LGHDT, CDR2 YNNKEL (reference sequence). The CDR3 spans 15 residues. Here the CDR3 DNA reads TGTGCCAGCACCGCGGACCCCTCCTATAATTCACCCCTCCACTTT. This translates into CASTADPSYNSPLHF.

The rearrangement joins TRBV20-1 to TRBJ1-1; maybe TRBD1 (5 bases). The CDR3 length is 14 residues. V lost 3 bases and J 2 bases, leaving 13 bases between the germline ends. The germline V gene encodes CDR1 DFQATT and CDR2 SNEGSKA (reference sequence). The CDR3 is CSASGGGINTEAFF. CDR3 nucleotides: TGCAGTGCTAGCGGGGGGGGTATTAACACTGAAGCTTTCTTT.

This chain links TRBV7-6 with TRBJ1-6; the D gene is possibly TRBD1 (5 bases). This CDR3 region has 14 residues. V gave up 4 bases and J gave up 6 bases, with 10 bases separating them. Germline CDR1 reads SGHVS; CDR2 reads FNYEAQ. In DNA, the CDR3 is TGTGCCAGCAGCTACGGGACTTTTAATTCACCCCTCCACTTT. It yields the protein CASSYGTFNSPLHF.

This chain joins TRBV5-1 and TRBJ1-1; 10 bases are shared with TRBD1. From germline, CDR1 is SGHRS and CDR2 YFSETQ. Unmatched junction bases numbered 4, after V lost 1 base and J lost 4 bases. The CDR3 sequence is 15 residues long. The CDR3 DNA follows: TGCGCCAGCAGCTTGAGGCGGGACAGGGGCACTGAAGCTTTCTTT. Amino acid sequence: CASSLRRDRGTEAFF.

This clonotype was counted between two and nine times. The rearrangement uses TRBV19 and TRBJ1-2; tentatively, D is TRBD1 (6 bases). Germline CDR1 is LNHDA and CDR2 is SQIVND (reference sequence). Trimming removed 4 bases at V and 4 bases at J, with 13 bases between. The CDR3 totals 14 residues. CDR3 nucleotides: TGTGCCAGTAGTACCCGGACAGAAGTCTATGGCTACACCTTC. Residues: CASSTRTEVYGYTF.

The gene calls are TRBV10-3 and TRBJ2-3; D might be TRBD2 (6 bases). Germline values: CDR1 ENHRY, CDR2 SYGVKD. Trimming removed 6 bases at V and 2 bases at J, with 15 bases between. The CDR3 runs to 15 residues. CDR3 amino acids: CAIRGTHGDTDTQYF. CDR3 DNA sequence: TGTGCCATCAGGGGGACTCATGGGGACACAGATACGCAGTATTTT.

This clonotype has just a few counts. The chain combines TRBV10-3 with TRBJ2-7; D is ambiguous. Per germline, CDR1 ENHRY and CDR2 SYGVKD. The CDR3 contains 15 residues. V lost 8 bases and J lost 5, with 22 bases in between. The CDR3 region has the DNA TGTGCCATCGCGAGCCCCACCACTTCGTTGGACGAGCAGTACTTC. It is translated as CAIASPTTSLDEQYF.